This TCR beta chain was recovered during a study of blood T cell repertoires in COVID-19. CDR1 is LGHNA and CDR2 is YSLEER in the germline V gene. V gave up 0 bases and J gave up 0 bases, with 9 bases separating them. This CDR3 contains 15 residues. TCRdb keeps only in-frame clones here, not all; method: immunoSEQ multiplex PCR. The sample comprises 210,000 or so clones, about 86% of which are singletons, and 1.5% rests with the top ten. The specimen was peripheral blood. This receptor was identified in a man younger than 30 with active or convalescent COVID-19. V usage is TRBV4-3 and J usage is TRBJ2-7, with D uncertain. CDR3 loop: CASSQEWSSSYEQYF. The CDR3 DNA sequence: TGCGCCAGCAGCCAAGAATGGAGCAGCTCCTACGAGCAGTACTTC.